Below, 30 T cell receptor beta chains from the same sample are listed, as sequenced in a study of T cells expressing NK-cell markers (dated by TCRdb to 2019 to 2021). The library was prepared using 5' RACE. Sequencer: Illumina HiSeq 2000. Through TCRdb reprocessing, the reads give one entry per CDR3 protein sequence; DNA is omitted. The sample's table lists a count of some 140,000 distinct CDR3 sequences. In total, the top ten clones hold 30% to 45% of the sample. The sequencing sample was made of blood T cells: a sorted CD56 or NKG2C T cell subset, CD4+ or CD8+ T cells, or bulk PBMC T cells (not recorded which). These receptor sequences come from a woman in her forties or fifties in good health. Donor details come from another sample of the same person, matched by shared clones.

The rearrangement links TRBV9 to TRBJ2-3; TCRdb returns TRBD2, unconfirmable since there is no DNA. CDR1 and CDR2 (germline): SGDLS, YYNGEE. The CDR3 runs to 15 residues. This CDR3 is CASSVEGRTTDTQYF.

The chain couples TRBV5-1 to TRBJ2-1; TCRdb's assignment of TRBD2 cannot be checked, as there is no DNA. Germline V gives CDR1 SGHRS, CDR2 YFSETQ. CDR3 length: 15 residues. This CDR3 is CASSLTAGLGNEQFF.

This rearrangement joins TRBV20-1 to TRBJ2-1; TCRdb outputs TRBD1, but without DNA this stays unchecked. This CDR3 is built from 16 residues. The V gene's germline CDR1 is DFQATT and CDR2 SNEGSKA (reference sequence). This CDR3 is CSARDSALGSYNEQFF.

The V and J genes are TRBV6-5 and TRBJ2-5. The CDR3 covers 12 residues. Germline CDR1 reads MNHEY; CDR2 reads SVGAGI. This CDR3 reads CASSYNGETQYF.

The rearrangement joins TRBV29-1 to TRBJ1-4; absent DNA, TCRdb's TRBD1 call cannot be checked. Germline-derived CDR1 and CDR2 are SQVTM and ANQGSEA. The CDR3 length is 12 residues. CDR3 protein: CSVVPENEKLFF. Combining the CDR3 with reference TRBV29-1 and TRBJ1-4 gives the whole variable domain SAVISQKPSRDICQRGTSLTIQCQVDSQVTMMFWYRQQPGQSLTLIATANQGSEATYESGFVIDKFPISRPNLTFSTLTVSNMSPEDSSIYLCSVVPENEKLFFGSGTQLSVL.

The chain links TRBV30 to TRBJ1-1; the D gene TCRdb calls, TRBD1, cannot be checked with no DNA. The CDR3 has 14 residues. Germline CDR1 reads GTSNPN; CDR2 reads SVGIG (reference sequence). The CDR3 is CAWSETGWGSEAFF.

The rearrangement uses TRBV9 and TRBJ2-1. The CDR3 length is 11 residues. Germline V CDR1 and CDR2: SGDLS, YYNGEE. The chain's CDR3 is CASRDHNEQFF.

The chain links TRBV13 to TRBJ2-7; TCRdb designates TRBD2, a call that cannot be tested without DNA. The CDR3 is 16 amino acids. Germline V gene sequence: CDR1 PRHDT, CDR2 FYEKMQ (reference sequence). CDR3: CASSPRLAGDIYEQYF.

The rearrangement uses TRBV11-2 and TRBJ1-1. The CDR3 totals 15 residues. The germline V gene has CDR1 SGHAT and CDR2 FQNNGV. The chain's CDR3 is CASSFGRNSNTEAFF. The full variable domain, in which reference TRBV11-2 and TRBJ1-1 provide the parts outside the CDR3, is EAGVAQSPRYKIIEKRQSVAFWCNPISGHATLYWYQQILGQGPKLLIQFQNNGVVDDSQLPKDRFSAERLKGVDSTLKIQPAKLEDSAVYLCASSFGRNSNTEAFFGQGTRLTVV.

The V and J genes are TRBV3-1 and TRBJ2-2; TCRdb indicates TRBD2, and absent DNA this call remains unverified. This CDR3 comprises 16 residues. CDR1 is LGHDT and CDR2 is YNNKEL in the germline V gene (reference sequence). This CDR3 reads CASSPGTSPQNGELFF.

The J gene is TRBJ2-1, the V gene TRBV25-1; TCRdb picks TRBD2, but there is no DNA to check that call. Germline V CDR1 and CDR2: MGHDK, SYGVNS. There are 15 residues in the CDR3. CDR3 protein: CASSLLAESYNEQFF.

The rearrangement links TRBV10-2 to TRBJ2-2; TCRdb's assignment of TRBD2 cannot be checked, as there is no DNA. Germline-derived CDR1 and CDR2 are WSHSY and SAAADI. This CDR3 has 14 amino acids. This chain's CDR3 is CASCITSGFGELFF.

This chain uses TRBV14 with TRBJ2-3. Germline values: CDR1 SGHDN, CDR2 FVKESK. The CDR3 is 14 residues long. The CDR3: CASSQGYSTDTQYF.

The rearrangement links TRBV15 to TRBJ2-7; TCRdb gives TRBD2 as the D gene, but with no DNA this cannot be confirmed. The germline CDR1 and CDR2 sequences are LNHNV and YYDKDF (reference sequence). The CDR3 has 15 amino acids. The CDR3: CATSRDSGLSYEQYF.

V is TRBV7-6 and J is TRBJ2-3; TCRdb calls TRBD1, which cannot be checked without DNA. Germline CDR1 is SGHVS and CDR2 is FNYEAQ. The CDR3 runs 16 residues. CDR3 region: CASSPGTVSSTDTQYF.

The rearrangement joins TRBV4-1 to TRBJ2-3. The length of the CDR3 is 13 residues. The germline V gene encodes CDR1 MGHRA and CDR2 YSYEKL. The CDR3 spells CASSPPNSDTQYF.

The chain is built from TRBV29-1 and TRBJ2-2. Germline CDR1 is SQVTM and CDR2 is ANQGSEA. The CDR3 sequence is 11 residues long. The CDR3 loop is CSVANTGELFF.

This CDR3 is CASRGTSGSGEQYF. The chain carries TRBV2 and TRBJ2-7; TCRdb's assignment of TRBD2 cannot be checked, as there is no DNA. The CDR3 loop spans 14 amino acids. Germline lookup yields CDR1 SNHLY and CDR2 FYNNEI.

J is TRBJ2-3 and V is TRBV12-3 or TRBV12-4; TCRdb gives TRBD2 as the D gene, but with no DNA this cannot be confirmed. This CDR3 has 14 residues. The CDR3 sequence: CASSPAGVTDTQYF.

The V and J genes are TRBV4-1 and TRBJ2-3; without DNA, the TCRdb call of TRBD2 cannot be checked. Per germline, CDR1 MGHRA and CDR2 YSYEKL. The CDR3 length is 16 residues. The chain's CDR3 is CASSQLTSGYTDTQYF.

J is TRBJ2-5 and V is TRBV24-1; TCRdb gives TRBD2 as the D gene, but with no DNA this cannot be confirmed. Germline V gene lookup returns CDR1 KGHDR and CDR2 SFDVKD. The CDR3 is 14 residues long. The CDR3 reads CATSDPRGLGTQYF.

The chain is built from TRBV7-8 and TRBJ2-1; without DNA, the TCRdb call of TRBD1 cannot be checked. CDR3 length: 14 amino acids. Germline values: CDR1 SGHVS, CDR2 FQNEAQ. The CDR3 loop reads CASSSSATGSEQFF.

The chain couples TRBV5-1 to TRBJ1-2. CDR1 SGHRS and CDR2 YFSETQ come from the germline V gene. CDR3 length: 12 residues. The CDR3 protein is CASSGELYGYTF.

The chain uses TRBV7-9 and TRBJ1-6; TCRdb's D call of TRBD1 is untestable without DNA. The CDR3 length is 15 residues. Germline CDR1 reads SEHNR; CDR2 reads FQNEAQ (reference sequence). This CDR3 is CASSFRDSDVSPLHF.

The V gene is TRBV12-3 or TRBV12-4, the J gene TRBJ2-5. The CDR3 has 13 residues. CDR3 residues: CASSLGLDPSQYF.

The chain uses TRBV7-9 and TRBJ2-1; the D gene TCRdb calls, TRBD1, cannot be checked with no DNA. CDR3 size: 12 residues. Germline V gene lookup returns CDR1 SEHNR and CDR2 FQNEAQ (reference sequence). CDR3 in amino acids: CASSDTGNEQFF.

This chain's CDR3 is CASSLDWAGGNEQFF. This sequence joins TRBV7-3 and TRBJ2-1; there is no DNA to check the TCRdb D call of TRBD2. CDR3 length: 15 residues. The germline V gene encodes CDR1 SGHTA and CDR2 FQGTGA.

V and J are TRBV4-1 and TRBJ1-4; TCRdb indicates TRBD1, and absent DNA this call remains unverified. The CDR3 spans 17 residues. Germline-derived CDR1 and CDR2 are MGHRA and YSYEKL. This CDR3 is CASSPTPGSGGGEKLFF.

The chain couples TRBV20-1 to TRBJ1-4; as DNA is missing, the TRBD1 call by TCRdb cannot be tested. From germline, CDR1 is DFQATT and CDR2 SNEGSKA (reference sequence). The CDR3 loop spans 13 amino acids. The CDR3: CSANPDRNEKLFF.

The CDR3 sequence: CASSPRGDRGQPQHF. The chain couples TRBV27 to TRBJ1-5; without DNA, the TCRdb call of TRBD1 cannot be checked. The V gene's germline CDR1 is MNHEY and CDR2 SMNVEV (reference sequence). There are 15 residues in the CDR3.